The T cell receptor (beta chain) under discussion was sequenced for a study of blood T cell repertoires in COVID-19. Overall study: Sites across the United States, Italy and Spain contributed samples from acute and convalescent COVID-19.

This clone was seen only a few times. Clones were sequenced by immunoSEQ multiplex PCR, and TCRdb holds only the in-frame ones, with some missing. The sample has 65,000 to 100,000 clones, approximately 90% seen once. CDR1 SGHDN and CDR2 FVKESK come from the germline V gene. The V gene lost 4 bases and the J gene lost 2 bases, with 17 bases spanning the gap. CDR3 length: 16 residues. The receptor's source is a man between 45 and 60 years old with acute or convalescent COVID-19. Sequences were obtained from peripheral blood. The J gene is TRBJ2-5, the V gene TRBV14; D may be TRBD2 (5 bases). CDR3 region: CASSPWPLGGQETQYF. For the CDR3, the DNA is TGTGCCAGCAGCCCGTGGCCCCTTGGCGGGCAAGAGACCCAGTACTTC.